This TCR beta chain stems from a study of blood T cell repertoires in COVID-19 (dated by TCRdb to 2020 to 2022). For context, the study as a whole: Samples from collaborators originated in the United States, Italy and Spain and spanned both the acute and convalescent phases of COVID-19. The material from the prospective study consisted of cDNA or gDNA derived from T cells, B-cell-depleted T cells, or PBMCs. The dataset comprised deeply sampled blood TCRbeta repertoires from subjects exposed to, actively infected with, or recovered from COVID-19. Where available, HLA class I and class II types were taken from metadata supplied by the sample provider and were not determined by assay-based typing. The repertoires were released in a freely available public database meant as a resource for research on the immune response to SARS-CoV-2. The sample metadata nearly always contained a de-identified subject ID, COVID-19 status, age in years and sex. The samples were drawn from the first 160 participants of the ongoing ImmuneRACE study and from about 1,200 subjects provided by 6 global collaborators.

Points the paper makes about the study in general: How much clinical and demographic metadata was included differed by source and by participant, and the metadata was provided uncurated.

As to this clone: The antigen this receptor binds is unknown. No much larger clone is present one base from it, and per-base qualities are unavailable.

In the prospective study, participants were about 18 to 100 years old, resided in fewer than 25 geographic areas of the United States, and were enrolled through a virtual design. In the prospective study, participants were assigned to cohorts based on the clinical history participants reported in a screening survey and a study questionnaire. Recovered participants in ImmuneRACE Cohort 3 were defined as having two consecutive negative NP/OP PCR tests, clearance from a healthcare professional, or resolution of symptoms. Each participant in the prospective study had whole blood, serum and a nasopharyngeal or oropharyngeal swab collected by mobile phlebotomists. Over a roughly 2-month period, participants in the prospective study had the option of providing additional blood draws and questionnaires. Blood samples from the prospective study were shipped frozen or at room temperature prior to DNA extraction.

CDR1 MNHEY and CDR2 SVGAGI are derived from the germline V gene. Its CDR3 holds 14 amino acids, cysteine through phenylalanine. The only DNA kept is the CDR3, 42 bases in frame from the first base. V sheds 7 bases and J sheds 2 bases, leaving 15 bases between their ends. TCRbeta CDR3 regions were amplified from genomic DNA using the immunoSEQ Assay, a bias-controlled multiplex PCR. Processing in the source paper ran as follows. The number of nucleated cells in each sample was estimated by amplification of reference gene primers within the assay. Sequence reads were collapsed and filtered to measure the absolute abundance of every unique TCRbeta CDR3 rearrangement. For each sample, productive Simpson clonality was calculated as the square root of Simpson's diversity index over productive rearrangements. What TCRdb holds here is the immuneACCESS table cut down to in-frame rearrangements. Part of the clones is not present; checked against another copy, under half of the missing clones reflect an unresolved V gene, and the others are unexplained. That table supplies the V and J calls and clone size; D and trimming were determined from the DNA. The sample table lists about 400,000 clones, under 90% of them with a count of one. The top ten hold 1.7% of the sample.

This clonotype was obtained from a woman aged 25-40 years who had recovered from COVID-19. The sample was PBMCs or T cells enriched from blood (not recorded which). The V and J genes are TRBV6-5 and TRBJ2-7; the D gene is perhaps TRBD2, from 5 matching bases. Here the CDR3 is given as CASKPISGTYEQYF. The DNA sequence follows: TGTGCCAGCAAACCTATTTCGGGAACCTACGAGCAGTACTTC.